Below are 4 T cell receptor beta chains sequenced from a single sample in a study of T cell repertoires in ileal Crohn's disease. Documented time point: proximal margin of the surgical specimen (macroscopically non-inflamed). Only in-frame clones appear in the TCRdb table, and some are missing; sequencing was by immunoSEQ multiplex PCR. The sample has thousands of clones, 72% seen once. The sequencing sample was made of ileal tissue. Every receptor here comes from an adult with Crohn's disease.

The gene calls are TRBV28 and TRBJ2-7; TRBD1 is a possible D gene (7 bases). The V gene lost 7 bases and the J gene lost 6 bases, with 22 bases spanning the gap. CDR3 length: 15 amino acids. Germline assignment: CDR1 MDHEN and CDR2 SYDVKM. The CDR3 DNA sequence: TGTGCCAGCACCCCAGGGGGGACCGGTATCGGCGAGCAGTACTTC. Its translation is CASTPGGTGIGEQYF. The complete variable domain, with remaining parts taken from reference TRBV28 and TRBJ2-7, reads DVKVTQSSRYLVKRTGEKVFLECVQDMDHENMFWYRQDPGLGLRLIYFSYDVKMKEKGDIPEGYSVSREKKERFSLILESASTNQTSMYLCASTPGGTGIGEQYFGPGTRLTVT.

The chain recombines TRBV7-2 with TRBJ2-5; D is undetermined. The germline CDR1 and CDR2 sequences are SGHTA and FQGNSA. V lost 5 bases, J lost 5 bases, and 9 bases lay in between. This CDR3 is 12 amino acids long. As DNA, the CDR3 is TGTGCCAGCAGCCCATACGACGAGACCCAGTACTTC. Protein product: CASSPYDETQYF.

The V call is TRBV28, the J call TRBJ2-1; 11 positions match TRBD1. After removal of 5 bases from V and 9 bases from J, the junction contained 15 bases not matched to a gene. Germline assignment: CDR1 MDHEN and CDR2 SYDVKM. CDR3 size: 17 residues. CDR3 sequence: CASSPNLGTGGLGEQFF. CDR3 bases: TGTGCCAGCAGTCCCAACCTGGGGACAGGGGGATTGGGTGAGCAGTTCTTC. Based on the CDR3 plus reference TRBV28 and TRBJ2-1, the full variable domain is DVKVTQSSRYLVKRTGEKVFLECVQDMDHENMFWYRQDPGLGLRLIYFSYDVKMKEKGDIPEGYSVSREKKERFSLILESASTNQTSMYLCASSPNLGTGGLGEQFFGPGTRLTVL.

This clone was picked up one time. The chain couples TRBV5-1 to TRBJ2-7; 8 bases map to TRBD1. The CDR3 totals 13 residues. V dropped 3 bases and J dropped 9; count of bases not matched to a gene: 8. CDR1 SGHRS and CDR2 YFSETQ come from the germline V gene. The CDR3 here is CASSSDRDLPQYF. In DNA, the CDR3 is TGCGCCAGCAGCTCGGACAGGGACCTGCCGCAGTACTTC.